Presented here are 9 T cell receptor beta chains from one specimen sequenced in a study of T cell repertoires in cytomegalovirus infection. TCRdb reprocessed the reads via MiXCR and lists one record per CDR3 protein. The table has some 200,000 distinct CDR3 sequences, around 20% seen once. Sequencing input: PBMCs. Receptors were obtained from a human donor in good health (CMV status not recorded). Some clones in this sample may be carry-over from other donors' samples.

CDR3 protein: CATRGGNNYGYTF. The CDR3 nucleotides are TGTGCCACCCGCGGGGGCAACAACTATGGCTACACCTTC. The chain joins TRBV15 to TRBJ1-2, with a weak D call TRBD1 (6 bases). Germline lookup yields CDR1 LNHNV and CDR2 YYDKDF (reference sequence). The V and J ends lost 8 bases and 2 bases respectively, with 12 bases between them. CDR3 length equals 13 residues.

CDR3 protein: CASSLFRAGSGNSPLHF. In DNA form, the CDR3 reads TGTGCCAGCAGTTTATTTCGTGCGGGTTCGGGCAATTCACCCCTCCACTTT. The chain is built from TRBV27 and TRBJ1-6; D is unclear. Germline CDR1 and CDR2: MNHEY and SMNVEV (reference sequence). The CDR3 is 17 residues long. The V end lost 1 base, the J end lost 7 bases, and 17 bases lay between the germline ends.

As to this clonotype: The junction shows a germline mismatch at one end, possibly a read error. The genes are TRBV9 and TRBJ2-7; the D is unclear. CDR3 size: 13 residues. The germline V gene encodes CDR1 SGDLS and CDR2 YYNGEE. This chain's CDR3 is CARSESPSYEQYF. CDR3 nucleotides: TGTGCCCGCAGCGAGTCCCCCTCCTACGAGCAGTACTTC.

This chain connects TRBV7-2 to TRBJ2-1; either TRBD1 or TRBD2 may fit D (5 bases each). CDR1 SGHTA and CDR2 FQGNSA come from the germline V gene. V was pared by 7 bases and J by 6 bases, with 22 bases between. The CDR3 totals 16 residues. Here the CDR3 reads CASKSGGGSGVNEQFF. Written as DNA, the CDR3 is TGTGCCAGCAAAAGTGGGGGTGGTAGTGGTGTCAATGAGCAGTTCTTC.

This clonotype was found a few times. The chain combines TRBV2 with TRBJ1-5; 9 nucleotides agree with TRBD1. The CDR3 is made up of 14 amino acids. Looked up from germline, CDR1 is SNHLY and CDR2 is FYNNEI. Trimming at V came to 7 bases and at J to 6 bases, leaving 7 bases not matched to a gene. The CDR3 here is CASTRDRVSQPQHF. The CDR3 DNA follows: TGTGCCAGCACGCGGGACAGGGTGAGTCAGCCCCAGCATTTT. Full variable domain (remainder filled in from reference TRBV2 and TRBJ1-5): EPEVTQTPSHQVTQMGQEVILRCVPISNHLYFYWYRQILGQKVEFLVSFYNNEISEKSEIFDDQFSVERPDGSNFTLKIRSTKLEDSAMYFCASTRDRVSQPQHFGDGTRLSIL.

The chain is built from TRBV12-3 or TRBV12-4 and TRBJ1-2, with 9 bases identical to TRBD1. There are 14 residues in the CDR3. The trim removed 5 bases at V and 2 bases at J, leaving 3 bases unmatched. This chain's CDR3 is CASSGQGRNYGYTF. The CDR3 DNA sequence: TGTGCCAGCAGTGGACAGGGGCGAAACTATGGCTACACCTTC.

This clonotype was counted at least ten times. CDR3 amino acids: CASSLDRDEKLFF. DNA for the CDR3: TGTGCCAGCAGCCTGGACAGGGATGAAAAACTGTTTTTT. The rearrangement uses TRBV7-2 and TRBJ1-4, with TRBD1 identical over 8 bases. Per the germline V gene, CDR1 is SGHTA and CDR2 is FQGNSA. The CDR3 covers 13 residues. Trimming at V came to 5 bases and at J to 6 bases, leaving 2 bases not matched to a gene.

The chain is built from TRBV5-1 and TRBJ2-3, with D unresolved. The CDR3 extends over 16 amino acids. Trimming took off 5 bases at V and 14 bases at J, with 30 bases between the two ends. The germline gives CDR1 SGHRS, CDR2 YFSETQ. Here the CDR3 DNA reads TGCGCCAGCAGGCCAGTACTCAGAAATACACAGATACGCATGTATTTT. Its translation: CASRPVLRNTQIRMYF.

This clonotype was counted only a few times. The chain carries TRBV3-1 and TRBJ1-2, with D tentatively TRBD1 (5 bases). The germline gives CDR1 LGHDT, CDR2 YNNKEL (reference sequence). This CDR3 spans 17 amino acids. Trimming shortened V by 3 bases and J by 7 bases, and 24 bases separated the two germline ends. The CDR3 DNA is TGTGCCAGCAGCCAGGAATGGTCTATTTTGTGGGGCTCTGGCTACACCTTC. Residues: CASSQEWSILWGSGYTF.